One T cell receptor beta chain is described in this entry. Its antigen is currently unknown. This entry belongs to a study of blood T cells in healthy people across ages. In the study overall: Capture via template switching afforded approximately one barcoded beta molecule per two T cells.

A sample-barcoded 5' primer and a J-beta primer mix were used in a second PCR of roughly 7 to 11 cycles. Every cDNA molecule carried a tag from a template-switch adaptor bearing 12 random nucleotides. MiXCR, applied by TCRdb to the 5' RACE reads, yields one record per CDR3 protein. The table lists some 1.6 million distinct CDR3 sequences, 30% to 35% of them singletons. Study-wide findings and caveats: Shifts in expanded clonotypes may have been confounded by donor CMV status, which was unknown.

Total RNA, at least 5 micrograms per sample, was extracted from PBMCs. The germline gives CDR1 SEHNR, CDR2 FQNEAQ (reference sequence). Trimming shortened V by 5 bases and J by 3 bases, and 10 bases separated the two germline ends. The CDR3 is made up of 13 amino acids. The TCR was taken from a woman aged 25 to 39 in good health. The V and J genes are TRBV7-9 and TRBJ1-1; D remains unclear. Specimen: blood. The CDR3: CASSQFADTEAFF. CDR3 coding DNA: TGTGCCAGCAGCCAATTCGCCGACACTGAAGCTTTCTTT.